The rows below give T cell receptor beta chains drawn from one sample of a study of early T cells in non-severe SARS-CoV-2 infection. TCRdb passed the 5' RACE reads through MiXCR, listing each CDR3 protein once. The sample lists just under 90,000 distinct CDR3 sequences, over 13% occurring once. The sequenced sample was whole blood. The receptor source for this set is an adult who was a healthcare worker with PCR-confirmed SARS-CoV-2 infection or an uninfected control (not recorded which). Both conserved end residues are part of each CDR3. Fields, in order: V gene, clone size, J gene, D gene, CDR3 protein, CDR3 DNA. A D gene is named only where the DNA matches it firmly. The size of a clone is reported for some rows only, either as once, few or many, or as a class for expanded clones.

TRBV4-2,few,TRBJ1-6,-,CASSQGSAGTLHF,TGTGCCAGCAGCCAGGGGTCCGCTGGCACCCTCCACTTT
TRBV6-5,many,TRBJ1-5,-,CASSPRTAQEPQHF,TGTGCCAGCAGCCCACGGACGGCTCAGGAGCCCCAGCATTTT
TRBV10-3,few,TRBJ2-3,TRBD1,CAIRGQGSSDTQYF,TGTGCCATCAGGGGACAGGGGAGTTCAGATACGCAGTATTTT
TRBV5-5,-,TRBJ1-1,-,CASSLTWRLSMNTEAFF,TGTGCCAGCAGCCTGACATGGCGACTCTCGATGAACACTGAAGCTTTCTTT
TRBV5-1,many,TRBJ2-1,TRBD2,CASSLFPPGLAGENEQFF,TGCGCCAGCAGCTTATTCCCTCCGGGACTAGCGGGAGAGAATGAGCAGTTCTTC
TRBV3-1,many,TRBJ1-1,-,CASSQDKRTEAFF,TGTGCCAGCAGCCAAGATAAGAGGACTGAAGCTTTCTTT
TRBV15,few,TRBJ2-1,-,CATSRDPGTSNEQFF,TGTGCCACCAGCAGAGATCCGGGGACTTCTAATGAGCAGTTCTTC
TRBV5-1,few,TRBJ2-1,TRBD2,CASSLTTSGREQFF,TGCGCCAGCAGCTTGACGACTAGCGGGAGGGAGCAGTTCTTC
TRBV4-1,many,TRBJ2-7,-,CASSQETGTSLSYEQYF,TGCGCCAGCAGCCAAGAGACCGGGACTTCCCTCTCCTACGAGCAGTACTTC
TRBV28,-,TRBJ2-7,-,CASNTIGDFHEQYF,TGTGCCAGCAATACTATAGGGGATTTCCACGAGCAGTACTTC
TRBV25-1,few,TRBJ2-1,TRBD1,CASSDRGFYNEQFF,TGTGCCAGCAGTGACAGGGGGTTTTACAATGAGCAGTTCTTC
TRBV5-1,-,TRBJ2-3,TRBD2,CASSLFSGTSSTDTQYF,TGCGCCAGCAGCTTGTTCAGCGGGACCTCTAGCACAGATACGCAGTATTTT
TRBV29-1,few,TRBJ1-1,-,CSVNRFFF,TGCAGCGTTAACAGATTTTTCTTT
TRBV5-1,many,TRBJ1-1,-,CASSRDGGNTEAFF,TGCGCCAGCAGTCGAGACGGGGGGAACACTGAAGCTTTCTTT
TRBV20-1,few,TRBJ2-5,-,CSVLTGSPFQETQYF,TGCAGTGTACTTACGGGCAGTCCCTTCCAAGAGACCCAGTACTTC
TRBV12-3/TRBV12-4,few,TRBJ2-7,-,CASSLRYSYEQYF,TGTGCCAGCAGTTTACGGTACTCCTACGAGCAGTACTTC
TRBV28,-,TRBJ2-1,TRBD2,CASSSRLAGTFNEQFF,TGTGCCAGCAGTTCAAGACTAGCGGGAACTTTCAATGAGCAGTTCTTC
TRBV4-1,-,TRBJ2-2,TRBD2,CASSQGQKEREGLPGELFF,TGCGCCAGCAGCCAAGGCCAAAAAGAGCGGGAGGGCTTGCCCGGGGAGCTGTTTTTT
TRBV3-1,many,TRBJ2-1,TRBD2,CASSQEIAGGNDEQFF,TGTGCCAGCAGCCAAGAGATAGCGGGAGGGAATGATGAGCAGTTCTTC
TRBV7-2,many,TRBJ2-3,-,CATAGSGQGTQYF,TGTGCCACCGCAGGGTCGGGCCAGGGTACGCAGTATTTT
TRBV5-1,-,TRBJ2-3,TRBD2,CASSLEAGGSTDTQYF,TGCGCCAGCAGCTTGGAGGCGGGAGGGAGCACAGATACGCAGTATTTT
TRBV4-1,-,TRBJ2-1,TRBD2,CASSQYPPSGIKLEKNEQFF,TGCGCCAGCAGCCAGTACCCCCCTAGCGGGATAAAGCTGGAGAAAAATGAGCAGTTCTTC
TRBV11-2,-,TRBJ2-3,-,CASSSDGWISTDTQYF,TGTGCCAGCAGCTCCGATGGCTGGATAAGCACAGATACGCAGTATTTT
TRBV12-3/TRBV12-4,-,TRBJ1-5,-,CASSRRGGYSNQPQHF,TGTGCCAGCAGCCGGAGGGGGGGATATAGCAATCAGCCCCAGCATTTT